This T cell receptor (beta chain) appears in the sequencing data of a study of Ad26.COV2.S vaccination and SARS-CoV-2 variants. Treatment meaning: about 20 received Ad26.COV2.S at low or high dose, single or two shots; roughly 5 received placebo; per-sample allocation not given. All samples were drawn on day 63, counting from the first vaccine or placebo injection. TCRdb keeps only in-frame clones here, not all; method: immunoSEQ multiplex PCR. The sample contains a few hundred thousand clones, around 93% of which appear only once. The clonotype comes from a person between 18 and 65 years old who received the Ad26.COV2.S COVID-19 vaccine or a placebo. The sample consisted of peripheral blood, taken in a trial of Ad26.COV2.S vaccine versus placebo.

The chain's CDR3 is CASSSGGRGTDTQYF. The CDR3 DNA is TGTGCCAGCAGCTCCGGCGGAAGGGGCACAGATACGCAGTATTTT. The chain has TRBV5-4 and TRBJ2-3; no firm D call. The CDR3 is 15 residues long. Trimming removed 3 bases at V and 1 base at J, with 12 bases between. Germline V gene data show CDR1 as SGHNT and CDR2 as YYREEE (reference sequence).